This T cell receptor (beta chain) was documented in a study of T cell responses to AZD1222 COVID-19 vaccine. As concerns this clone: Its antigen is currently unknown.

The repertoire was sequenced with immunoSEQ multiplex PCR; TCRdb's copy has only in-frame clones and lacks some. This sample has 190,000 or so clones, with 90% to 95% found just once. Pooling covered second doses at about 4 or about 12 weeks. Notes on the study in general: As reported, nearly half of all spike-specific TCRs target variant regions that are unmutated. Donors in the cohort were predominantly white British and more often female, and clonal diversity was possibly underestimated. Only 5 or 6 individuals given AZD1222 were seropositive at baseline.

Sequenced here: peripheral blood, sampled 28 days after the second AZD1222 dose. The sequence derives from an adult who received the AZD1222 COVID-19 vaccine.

Here the CDR3 DNA reads TGTGCCAGCAGCCATTATGAGAATTATGGCTACACCTTC. It is translated as CASSHYENYGYTF. The chain combines TRBV11-2 with TRBJ1-2; D is unresolved. The CDR3 consists of 13 residues. V lost 5 bases to trimming and J lost 5 bases, with 12 bases between them. Germline CDR1 reads SGHAT; CDR2 reads FQNNGV.